This T cell receptor (beta chain) was observed in a study of OX40 agonist ivuxolimab in advanced cancers. Study-level information: Ivuxolimab is a fully human IgG2 antibody that activates OX40 (CD134). Aged about 20 to 85 with a mean of about 60 years, they were 75% to 85% male. Study conclusions and caveats: People who partly responded at 0.1-3.0 mg/kg had some of the least clonal expansion seen. CD4+ and CD8+ blood T cells expanded clonally by week 6 at 0.1 to 3.0 mg/kg.

This clone occurred once. Its target is not known. This table comes from immunoSEQ multiplex PCR, and its TCRdb copy is limited to in-frame clones, with some not included. Of over 10,000 clones in the sample, more than 65% are singletons; the top ten hold approximately 45%. Germline assignment: CDR1 MDHEN and CDR2 SYDVKM. Trimming left V 6 bases short and J 3 bases short, with 20 bases between. This CDR3 region has 17 residues. The J gene is TRBJ1-4, the V gene TRBV28; no firm D call. Sample: CD4+ or CD8+ T cells sorted from blood, taken in a trial of the OX40 agonist ivuxolimab. This TCR derives from an adult with an advanced solid tumor such as melanoma, head and neck, liver or kidney cancer. In nucleotides, the CDR3 is TGTGCCAGCAGCACTCCCAAAACTTTGTTGGCTAATGAAAAACTGTTTTTT. It yields the protein CASSTPKTLLANEKLFF.